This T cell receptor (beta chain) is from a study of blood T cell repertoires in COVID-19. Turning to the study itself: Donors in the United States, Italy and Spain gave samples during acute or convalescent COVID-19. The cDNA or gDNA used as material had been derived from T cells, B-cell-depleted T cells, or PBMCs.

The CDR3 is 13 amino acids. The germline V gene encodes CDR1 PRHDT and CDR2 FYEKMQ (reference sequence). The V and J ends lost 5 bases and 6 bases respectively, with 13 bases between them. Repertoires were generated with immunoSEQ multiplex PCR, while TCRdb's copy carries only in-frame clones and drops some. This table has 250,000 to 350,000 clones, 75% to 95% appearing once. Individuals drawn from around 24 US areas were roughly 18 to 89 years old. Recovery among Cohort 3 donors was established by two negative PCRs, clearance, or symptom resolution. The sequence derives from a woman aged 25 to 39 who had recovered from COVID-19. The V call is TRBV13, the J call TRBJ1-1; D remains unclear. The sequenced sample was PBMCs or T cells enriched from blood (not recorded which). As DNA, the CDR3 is TGTGCCAGCAGCCCAACCTATCCGTCTGAAGCTTTCTTT. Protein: CASSPTYPSEAFF.